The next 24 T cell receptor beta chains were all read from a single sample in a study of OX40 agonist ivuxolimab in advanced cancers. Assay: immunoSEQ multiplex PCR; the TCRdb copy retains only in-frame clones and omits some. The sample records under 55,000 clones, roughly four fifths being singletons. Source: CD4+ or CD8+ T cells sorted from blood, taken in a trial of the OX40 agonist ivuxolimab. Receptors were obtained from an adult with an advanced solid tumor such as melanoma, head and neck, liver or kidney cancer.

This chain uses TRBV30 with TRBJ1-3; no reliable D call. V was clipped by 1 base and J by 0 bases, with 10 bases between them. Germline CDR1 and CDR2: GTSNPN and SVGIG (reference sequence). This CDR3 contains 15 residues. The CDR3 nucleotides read TGTGCCTGGAGTGATAGGCAGCCCTCTGGAAACACCATATATTTT. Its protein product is CAWSDRQPSGNTIYF. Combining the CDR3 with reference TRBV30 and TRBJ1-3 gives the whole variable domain SQTIHQWPATLVQPVGSPLSLECTVEGTSNPNLYWYRQAAGRGLQLLFYSVGIGQISSEVPQNLSASRPQDRQFILSSKKLLLSDSGFYLCAWSDRQPSGNTIYFGEGSWLTVV.

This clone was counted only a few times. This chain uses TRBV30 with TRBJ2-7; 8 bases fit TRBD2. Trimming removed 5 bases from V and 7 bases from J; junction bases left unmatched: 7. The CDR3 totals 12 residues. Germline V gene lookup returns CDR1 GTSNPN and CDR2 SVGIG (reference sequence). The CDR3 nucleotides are TGTGCCTGGGACACGGGGGGGCTGGAGCAGTACTTC. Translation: CAWDTGGLEQYF.

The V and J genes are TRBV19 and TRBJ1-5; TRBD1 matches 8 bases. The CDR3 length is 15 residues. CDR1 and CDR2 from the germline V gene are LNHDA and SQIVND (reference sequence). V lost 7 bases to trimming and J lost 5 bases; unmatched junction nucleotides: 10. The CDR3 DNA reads TGTGCCAGTACCAGCGGACAGGGCTTGCATCAGCCCCAGCATTTT. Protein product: CASTSGQGLHQPQHF.

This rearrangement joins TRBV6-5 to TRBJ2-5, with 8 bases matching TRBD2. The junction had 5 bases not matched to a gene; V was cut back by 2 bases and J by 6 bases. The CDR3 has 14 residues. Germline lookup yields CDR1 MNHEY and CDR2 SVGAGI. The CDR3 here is CASSYAGGDQTQYF. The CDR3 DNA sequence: TGTGCCAGCAGTTACGCGGGAGGAGATCAGACCCAGTACTTC.

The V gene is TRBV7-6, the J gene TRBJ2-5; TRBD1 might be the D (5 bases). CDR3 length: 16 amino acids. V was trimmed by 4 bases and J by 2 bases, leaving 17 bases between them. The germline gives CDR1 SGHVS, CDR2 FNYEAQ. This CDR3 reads CASSSRSWTPQETQYF. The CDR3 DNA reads TGTGCCAGCAGCTCTAGGAGCTGGACACCTCAAGAGACCCAGTACTTC.

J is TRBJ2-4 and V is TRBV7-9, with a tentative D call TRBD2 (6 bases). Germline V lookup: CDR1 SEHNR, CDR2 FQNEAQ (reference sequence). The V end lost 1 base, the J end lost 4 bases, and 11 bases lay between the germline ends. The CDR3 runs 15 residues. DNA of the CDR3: TGTGCCAGCAGCTTAGTCCCTAGCGTAAAAAACATTCAGTACTTC. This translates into CASSLVPSVKNIQYF.

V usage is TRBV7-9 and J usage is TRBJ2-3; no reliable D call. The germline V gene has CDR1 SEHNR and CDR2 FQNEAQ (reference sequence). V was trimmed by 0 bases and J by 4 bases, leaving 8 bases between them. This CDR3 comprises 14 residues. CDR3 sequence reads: CASSLATEADTQYF. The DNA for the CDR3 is TGTGCCAGCAGCTTAGCAACCGAGGCAGATACGCAGTATTTT. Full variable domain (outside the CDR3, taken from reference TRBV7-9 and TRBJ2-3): DTGVSQNPRHKITKRGQNVTFRCDPISEHNRLYWYRQTLGQGPEFLTYFQNEAQLEKSRLLSDRFSAERPKGSFSTLEIQRTEQGDSAMYLCASSLATEADTQYFGPGTRLTVL.

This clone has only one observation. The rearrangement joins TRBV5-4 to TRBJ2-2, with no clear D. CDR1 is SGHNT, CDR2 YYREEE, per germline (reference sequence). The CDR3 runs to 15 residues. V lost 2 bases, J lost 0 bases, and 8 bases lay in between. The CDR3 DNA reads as TGTGCCAGCAGCTTTGCTCTGGCGAACACCGGGGAGCTGTTTTTT. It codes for CASSFALANTGELFF.

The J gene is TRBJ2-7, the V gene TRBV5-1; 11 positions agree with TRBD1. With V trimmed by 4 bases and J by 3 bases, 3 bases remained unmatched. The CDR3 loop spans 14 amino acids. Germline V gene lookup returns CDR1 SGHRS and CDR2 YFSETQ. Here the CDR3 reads CASSRTGGHYEQYF. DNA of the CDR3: TGCGCCAGCAGCCGGACAGGGGGCCACTACGAGCAGTACTTC.

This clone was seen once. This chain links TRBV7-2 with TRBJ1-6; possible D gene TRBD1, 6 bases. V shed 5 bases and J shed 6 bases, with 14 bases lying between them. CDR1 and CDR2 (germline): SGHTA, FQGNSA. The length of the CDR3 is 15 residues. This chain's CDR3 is CASSPQGGFNSPLHF. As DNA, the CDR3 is TGTGCCAGCAGCCCACAGGGAGGGTTTAATTCACCCCTCCACTTT.

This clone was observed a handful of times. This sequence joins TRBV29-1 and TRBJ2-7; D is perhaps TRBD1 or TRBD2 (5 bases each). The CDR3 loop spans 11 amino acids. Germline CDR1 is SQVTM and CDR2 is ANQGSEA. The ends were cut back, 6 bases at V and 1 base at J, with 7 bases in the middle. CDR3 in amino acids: CSVGVSYEQYF. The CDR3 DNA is TGCAGCGTGGGGGTTTCCTACGAGCAGTACTTC.

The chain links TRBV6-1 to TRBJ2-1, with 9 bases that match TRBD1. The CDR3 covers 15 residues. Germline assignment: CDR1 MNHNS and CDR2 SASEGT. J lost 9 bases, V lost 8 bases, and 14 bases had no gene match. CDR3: CASQESGTGWGEQFF. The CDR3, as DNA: TGTGCCAGCCAAGAGTCCGGGACAGGGTGGGGTGAGCAGTTCTTC.

CDR3 loop: CAWSVLGPEQYF. The CDR3 DNA reads TGTGCCTGGAGTGTATTGGGGCCCGAGCAGTACTTC. J is TRBJ2-7 and V is TRBV30; TRBD1 is a possible D gene (5 bases). The CDR3 totals 12 residues. Germline-derived CDR1 and CDR2 are GTSNPN and SVGIG (reference sequence). Deletions cut 0 bases from V and 6 bases from J, with 9 bases between. Full variable domain (missing parts from reference TRBV30 and TRBJ2-7): SQTIHQWPATLVQPVGSPLSLECTVEGTSNPNLYWYRQAAGRGLQLLFYSVGIGQISSEVPQNLSASRPQDRQFILSSKKLLLSDSGFYLCAWSVLGPEQYFGPGTRLTVT.

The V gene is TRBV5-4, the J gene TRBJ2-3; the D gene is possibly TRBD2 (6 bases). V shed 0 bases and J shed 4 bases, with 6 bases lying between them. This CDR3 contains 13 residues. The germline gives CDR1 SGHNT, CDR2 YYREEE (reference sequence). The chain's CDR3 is CASSLAGADTQYF. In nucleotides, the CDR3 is TGTGCCAGCAGCTTGGCGGGGGCAGATACGCAGTATTTT.

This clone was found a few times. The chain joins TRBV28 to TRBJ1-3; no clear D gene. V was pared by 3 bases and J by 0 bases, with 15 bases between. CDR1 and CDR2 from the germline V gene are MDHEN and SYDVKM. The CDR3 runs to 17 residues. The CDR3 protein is CASSLVEGSVSGNTIYF. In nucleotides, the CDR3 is TGTGCCAGCAGTTTGGTGGAGGGTAGTGTCTCTGGAAACACCATATATTTT.

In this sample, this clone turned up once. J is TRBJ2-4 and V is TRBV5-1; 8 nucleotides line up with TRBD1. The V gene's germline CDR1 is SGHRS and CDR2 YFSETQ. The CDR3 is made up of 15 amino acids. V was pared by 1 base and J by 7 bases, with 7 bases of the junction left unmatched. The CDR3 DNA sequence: TGCGCCAGCAGCTTGATGGGACAGGTGGTGAACATTCAGTACTTC. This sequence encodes CASSLMGQVVNIQYF.

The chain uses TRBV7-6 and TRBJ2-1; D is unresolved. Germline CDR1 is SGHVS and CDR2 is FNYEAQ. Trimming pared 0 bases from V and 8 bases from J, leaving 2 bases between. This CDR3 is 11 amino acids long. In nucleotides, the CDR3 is TGTGCCAGCAGCTTAGCCGATGAGCAGTTCTTC. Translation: CASSLADEQFF.

The CDR3 coding sequence is TGTGCCAGCAGTTTTAACGCTGGGGCAGGTGCCGGGGAGCTGTTTTTT. It codes for CASSFNAGAGAGELFF. V and J are TRBV11-3 and TRBJ2-2, with a possible D match to TRBD1 (5 bases). The V end was cut by 6 bases, the J end by 6 bases, with 20 bases between. The CDR3 consists of 16 residues. The germline CDR1 and CDR2 sequences are SGHNT and YENEEA.

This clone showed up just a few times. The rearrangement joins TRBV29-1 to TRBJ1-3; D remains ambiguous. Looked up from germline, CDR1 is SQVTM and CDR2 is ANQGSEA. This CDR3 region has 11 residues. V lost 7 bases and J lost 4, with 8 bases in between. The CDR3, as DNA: TGCAGCGGGTCCGCCGGAAACACCATATATTTT. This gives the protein CSGSAGNTIYF.

The CDR3 spells CASSPRLLTGEANEKLFF. The CDR3 region has the DNA TGTGCCAGCTCACCACGACTTCTTACAGGGGAGGCTAATGAAAAACTGTTTTTT. The V and J genes are TRBV18 and TRBJ1-4; 7 bases agree with TRBD1. The V gene end was trimmed by 1 base and the J gene end by 3 bases; junction bases not matched to a gene: 11. Germline V gene sequence: CDR1 KGHSH, CDR2 LQKENI. This CDR3 region has 18 residues.

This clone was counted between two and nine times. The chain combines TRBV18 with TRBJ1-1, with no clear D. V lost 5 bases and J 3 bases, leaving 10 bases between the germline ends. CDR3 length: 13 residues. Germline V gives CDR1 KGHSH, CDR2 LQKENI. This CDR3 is CASSTQVDTEAFF. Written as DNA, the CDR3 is TGTGCCAGCTCAACACAAGTGGACACTGAAGCTTTCTTT.

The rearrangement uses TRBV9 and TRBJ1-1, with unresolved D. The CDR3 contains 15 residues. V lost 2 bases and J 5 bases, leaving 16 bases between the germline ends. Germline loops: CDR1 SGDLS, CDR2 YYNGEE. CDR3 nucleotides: TGTGCCAGCAGCGTTTCTGAAGGGCTTATAACTGAAGCTTTCTTT. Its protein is CASSVSEGLITEAFF.

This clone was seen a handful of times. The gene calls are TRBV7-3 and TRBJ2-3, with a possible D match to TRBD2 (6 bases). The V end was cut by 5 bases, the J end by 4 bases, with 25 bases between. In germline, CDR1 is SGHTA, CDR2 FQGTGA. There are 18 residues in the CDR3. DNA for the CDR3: TGTGCCAGCAGCCCCGGGGGAGCGGGTTATATACGTCCAGATACGCAGTATTTT. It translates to CASSPGGAGYIRPDTQYF.

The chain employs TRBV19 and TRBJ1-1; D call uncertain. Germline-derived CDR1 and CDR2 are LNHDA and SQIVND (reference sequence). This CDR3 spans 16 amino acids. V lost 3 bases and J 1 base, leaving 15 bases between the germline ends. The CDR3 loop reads CASSITWGLENTEAFF. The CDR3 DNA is TGTGCCAGTAGTATTACGTGGGGTCTAGAGAACACTGAAGCTTTCTTT. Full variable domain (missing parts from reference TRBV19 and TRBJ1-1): DGGITQSPKYLFRKEGQNVTLSCEQNLNHDAMYWYRQDPGQGLRLIYYSQIVNDFQKGDIAEGYSVSREKKESFPLTVTSAQKNPTAFYLCASSITWGLENTEAFFGQGTRLTVV.